The 32 T cell receptor beta chains presented below share a single source sample, sequenced in a study of T cell clusters in autoimmune cytopenias. Approximately 40,000 genome equivalents of blood DNA were amplified for TRB. TRB rearrangements were amplified by touch-down multiplex PCR with mixed TRB-A/B primers. Following a re-call of the multiplex PCR reads, TCRdb has one entry per CDR3 protein and lacks DNA. The sample includes 3,000 or so distinct CDR3 sequences. Sequenced: peripheral blood. Every receptor here comes from a human donor with an autoimmune cytopenia or autoimmune hepatitis (not recorded which).

Frequency places this clonotype as medium-sized. The chain carries TRBV6-2 or TRBV6-3 and TRBJ2-1; TCRdb returns TRBD2, unconfirmable since there is no DNA. The CDR3 is 14 amino acids. CDR1 and CDR2 (germline): MNHEY, SVGEGT. This CDR3 is CASSYSMVVSEQFF.

The chain employs TRBV29-1 and TRBJ1-2; the TCRdb call, TRBD1, lacks DNA for checking. The CDR3 spans 12 residues. Germline CDR1 is SQVTM and CDR2 is ANQGSEA. The CDR3 sequence is CSVTDRAGGYTF.

Frequency places this clonotype as medium-sized. The V and J genes are TRBV6-2 or TRBV6-3 and TRBJ1-1; absent DNA, TCRdb's TRBD1 call cannot be checked. CDR1 is MNHEY and CDR2 is SVGEGT in the germline V gene. This CDR3 spans 16 amino acids. The CDR3 region is CASRPGDGPWGTEAFF.

The chain joins TRBV19 to TRBJ1-1. The CDR3 contains 15 residues. Germline V gene lookup returns CDR1 LNHDA and CDR2 SQIVND (reference sequence). The CDR3 is CASSPWEGWNTEAFF.

This clonotype is called medium-sized based on its frequency. The rearrangement links TRBV19 to TRBJ1-3. CDR3 length: 16 amino acids. Germline lookup yields CDR1 LNHDA and CDR2 SQIVND (reference sequence). CDR3 region: CASSMEEGSIGNTIYF.

This chain uses TRBV5-1 with TRBJ2-1. Per the germline V gene, CDR1 is SGHRS and CDR2 is YFSETQ. The CDR3 is 15 residues long. The CDR3 loop reads CASSPMGGSYNEQFF.

By frequency, this clonotype is medium-sized. V and J are TRBV5-6 and TRBJ2-3; TCRdb gives TRBD1 as the D gene, but with no DNA this cannot be confirmed. Looked up from germline, CDR1 is SGHDT and CDR2 is YYEEEE. This CDR3 contains 12 residues. The CDR3 protein is CASSGTSDTQYF.

This rearrangement joins TRBV18 to TRBJ1-1. CDR1 is KGHSH and CDR2 is LQKENI in the germline V gene. CDR3 length equals 15 residues. The CDR3 loop is CASSPSGSVNTEAFF.

By frequency, this clonotype is medium-sized. The chain carries TRBV6-5 and TRBJ1-2; checking the TCRdb D call of TRBD1 is not possible without DNA. The germline V gene has CDR1 MNHEY and CDR2 SVGAGI. This CDR3 has 14 amino acids. CDR3 protein: CASSRTGGNYGYTF.

This clonotype is called medium-sized (0.01 to 0.1%) based on its frequency. The rearrangement uses TRBV4-2 and TRBJ2-1; TCRdb's D call of TRBD1 is untestable without DNA. The CDR3 is 15 amino acids. CDR1 is LGHNA, CDR2 YNFKEQ, per germline. CDR3 protein: CASSPERGTLNEQFF.

Its frequency marks this clonotype as medium-sized. The rearrangement uses TRBV6-5 and TRBJ2-3; TCRdb's assignment of TRBD1 cannot be checked, as there is no DNA. CDR3 size: 15 residues. Looked up from germline, CDR1 is MNHEY and CDR2 is SVGAGI. This CDR3 is CASSKGQGSTDTQYF.

By frequency, this clonotype is medium-sized (0.01 to 0.1%). The J gene is TRBJ1-1, the V gene TRBV19. Germline assignment: CDR1 LNHDA and CDR2 SQIVND (reference sequence). The CDR3 covers 14 residues. This CDR3 is CASSIGKLQSVAFF.

The rearrangement uses TRBV7-2 and TRBJ2-2; no DNA is available, so the TRBD1 call from TCRdb remains unchecked. The CDR3 has 16 residues. Germline values: CDR1 SGHTA, CDR2 FQGNSA. CDR3 amino acids: CASSLGAGGHTGELFF.

V gene TRBV5-1 combines with J gene TRBJ1-4; TCRdb calls TRBD1, which cannot be checked without DNA. Germline CDR1 is SGHRS and CDR2 is YFSETQ. The CDR3 spans 14 residues. CDR3 loop: CASSFGQSNEKLFF.

This clonotype counts as medium-sized by frequency. V is TRBV6-5 and J is TRBJ2-5; TCRdb returns TRBD1, unconfirmable since there is no DNA. CDR3 size: 13 residues. Germline CDR1 MNHEY, CDR2 SVGAGI. CDR3 amino acids: CASAPQLQETQYF.

Its frequency marks this clonotype as medium-sized. The rearrangement joins TRBV28 to TRBJ2-7; TCRdb lists TRBD1, though no DNA is available to test this call. The CDR3 extends over 13 amino acids. CDR1 MDHEN and CDR2 SYDVKM come from the germline V gene. CDR3: CASKRTGTYEQYF.

CDR3 sequence: CASSPDRGEGGELFF. The chain has TRBV5-1 and TRBJ2-2; there is no DNA to check the TCRdb D call of TRBD1. This CDR3 spans 15 amino acids. The germline V gene has CDR1 SGHRS and CDR2 YFSETQ. The full variable domain, rest sourced from reference TRBV5-1 and TRBJ2-2, is KAGVTQTPRYLIKTRGQQVTLSCSPISGHRSVSWYQQTPGQGLQFLFEYFSETQRNKGNFPGRFSGRQFSNSRSEMNVSTLELGDSALYLCASSPDRGEGGELFFGEGSRLTVL.

Measured by frequency, this clonotype is medium-sized. The chain has TRBV12-3 or TRBV12-4 and TRBJ2-5. The CDR3 is 14 amino acids. The CDR3 reads CASTKTTVQETQYF.

This chain uses TRBV5-8 with TRBJ1-5. Germline CDR1 and CDR2: SGHTS and YDEGEE. The CDR3 spans 19 residues. The CDR3 here is CASSLILQANEPVGQPQHF.

According to its frequency, this clonotype is medium-sized. The chain recombines TRBV11-2 with TRBJ2-1; checking the TCRdb D call of TRBD2 is not possible without DNA. The CDR3 consists of 15 residues. Germline V gene data show CDR1 as SGHAT and CDR2 as FQNNGV. The chain's CDR3 is CASSEGAGGYNEQFF.

This clonotype is medium-sized by frequency. The rearrangement joins TRBV6-2 or TRBV6-3 to TRBJ2-7; there is no DNA to check the TCRdb D call of TRBD1. This CDR3 spans 16 amino acids. Germline assignment: CDR1 MNHEY and CDR2 SVGEGT. CDR3: CASRPWWTGYFYEQYF.

Its frequency marks this clonotype as medium-sized. The chain recombines TRBV6-2 or TRBV6-3 with TRBJ2-6. Germline CDR1 is MNHEY and CDR2 is SVGEGT. The CDR3 totals 15 residues. CDR3: CASSYTGTGANVLTF.

The chain links TRBV7-2 to TRBJ2-1; TCRdb calls TRBD2, which cannot be checked without DNA. CDR1 and CDR2 from the germline V gene are SGHTA and FQGNSA. The CDR3 contains 15 residues. CDR3 loop: CASSMGSGGYNEQFF.

This clonotype is deemed medium-sized by its frequency. The V and J genes are TRBV7-2 and TRBJ2-2; TCRdb's assignment of TRBD2 cannot be checked, as there is no DNA. The germline V gene encodes CDR1 SGHTA and CDR2 FQGNSA. The CDR3 consists of 15 residues. CDR3 residues: CASSLGAGGTGELFF.

This clonotype is called medium-sized based on its frequency. The V call is TRBV6-2 or TRBV6-3, the J call TRBJ2-7; TCRdb picks TRBD2, but there is no DNA to check that call. Germline-derived CDR1 and CDR2 are MNHEY and SVGEGT. This CDR3 contains 13 residues. This CDR3 reads CASTSPPVHEQYF.

This clonotype is medium-sized by frequency. The chain couples TRBV6-1 to TRBJ2-1. CDR3 length: 12 amino acids. The V gene's germline CDR1 is MNHNS and CDR2 SASEGT. The CDR3 sequence is CASSVRNNEQFF.

This clonotype is deemed medium-sized by its frequency. The chain combines TRBV13 with TRBJ2-5; TCRdb outputs TRBD1, but without DNA this stays unchecked. The CDR3 spans 15 residues. Germline lookup yields CDR1 PRHDT and CDR2 FYEKMQ (reference sequence). CDR3 protein: CASSLRQGRGETQYF.

This clonotype ranks as medium-sized in terms of frequency. V is TRBV7-9 and J is TRBJ1-2. The CDR3 spans 15 residues. Per germline, CDR1 SEHNR and CDR2 FQNEAQ (reference sequence). The CDR3: CASSFEQTANYGYTF.

This clonotype is medium-sized by frequency. CDR3: CASSLLRDQPQHF. This chain connects TRBV12-3 or TRBV12-4 to TRBJ1-5; absent DNA, TCRdb's TRBD1 call cannot be checked. The CDR3 consists of 13 residues.

The V gene is TRBV20-1, the J gene TRBJ1-6. There are 12 residues in the CDR3. Per the germline V gene, CDR1 is DFQATT and CDR2 is SNEGSKA (reference sequence). CDR3: CSARWTGEFLHF.

This clonotype shows up as medium-sized (0.01 to 0.1%) by frequency. This chain connects TRBV7-9 to TRBJ1-3; TCRdb picks TRBD1, but there is no DNA to check that call. The CDR3 extends over 16 amino acids. Germline CDR1 SEHNR, CDR2 FQNEAQ (reference sequence). The CDR3 sequence: CASAPRGGGLNAHAYF.

The chain joins TRBV5-6 to TRBJ1-1; the D call of TRBD1 rests on TCRdb alone, since no DNA is present to check it. Germline lookup yields CDR1 SGHDT and CDR2 YYEEEE. CDR3 length equals 14 residues. The CDR3 reads CASSVQGANTEAFF. Combining the CDR3 with reference TRBV5-6 and TRBJ1-1 gives the whole variable domain DAGVTQSPTHLIKTRGQQVTLRCSPKSGHDTVSWYQQALGQGPQFIFQYYEEEERQRGNFPDRFSGHQFPNYSSELNVNALLLGDSALYLCASSVQGANTEAFFGQGTRLTVV.